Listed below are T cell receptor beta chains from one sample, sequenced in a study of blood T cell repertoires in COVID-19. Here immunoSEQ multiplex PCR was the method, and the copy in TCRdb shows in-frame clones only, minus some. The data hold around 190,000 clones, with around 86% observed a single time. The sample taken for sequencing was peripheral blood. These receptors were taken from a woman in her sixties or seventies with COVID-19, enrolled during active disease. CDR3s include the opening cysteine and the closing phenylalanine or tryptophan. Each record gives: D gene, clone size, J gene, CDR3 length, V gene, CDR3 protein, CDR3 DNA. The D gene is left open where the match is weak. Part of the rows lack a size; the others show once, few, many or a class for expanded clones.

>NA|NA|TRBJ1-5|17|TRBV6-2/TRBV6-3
CASSYNAAPRGNQPQHF
TGTGCCAGCAGTTACAACGCTGCCCCGAGGGGCAATCAGCCCCAGCATTTT
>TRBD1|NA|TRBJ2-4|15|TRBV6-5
CASSWTGTGKNIQYF
TGTGCCAGCAGTTGGACCGGGACAGGCAAAAACATTCAGTACTTC
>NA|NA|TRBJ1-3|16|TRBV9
CASSVDLGAFGNTIYF
TGTGCCAGCAGCGTAGACCTGGGCGCTTTTGGAAACACCATATATTTT
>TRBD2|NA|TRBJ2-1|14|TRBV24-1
CATRGSGNRGEQFF
TGTGCCACCAGGGGTAGCGGGAATCGCGGTGAGCAGTTCTTC
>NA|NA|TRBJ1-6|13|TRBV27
CASSITLGSPLHF
TGTGCCAGCAGTATTACACTAGGATCACCCCTCCACTTT
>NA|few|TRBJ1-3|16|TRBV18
CASSPNGGSSGNTIYF
TGTGCCAGCTCACCTAACGGGGGGAGCTCTGGAAACACCATATATTTT
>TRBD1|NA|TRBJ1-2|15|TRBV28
CASSFPRTGSFGYTF
TGTGCCAGCAGTTTTCCGAGGACAGGCTCTTTCGGCTACACCTTC
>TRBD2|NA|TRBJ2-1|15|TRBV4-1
CASSPGLAGADEQFF
TGCGCCAGCAGCCCGGGACTAGCGGGAGCTGATGAGCAGTTCTTC
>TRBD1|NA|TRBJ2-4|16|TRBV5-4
CASSAGTDIAKNIQYF
TGTGCCAGCAGCGCCGGGACAGATATAGCCAAAAACATTCAGTACTTC
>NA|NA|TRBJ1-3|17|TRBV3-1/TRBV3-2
CASSQDWGQLSGNTIYF
TGTGCCAGCAGCCAAGATTGGGGACAACTCTCTGGAAACACCATATATTTT
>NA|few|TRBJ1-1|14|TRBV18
CASSPEQGGTEAFF
TGTGCCAGCTCACCAGAACAGGGCGGCACTGAAGCTTTCTTT
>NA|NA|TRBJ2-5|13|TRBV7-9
CASSFGGQETQYF
TGTGCCAGCAGCTTTGGGGGGCAAGAGACCCAGTACTTC
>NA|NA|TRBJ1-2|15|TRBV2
CASSEAPPRVRSYTF
TGTGCCAGCAGTGAAGCCCCCCCCCGGGTGCGTAGCTACACCTTC
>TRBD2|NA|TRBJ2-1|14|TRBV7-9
CASSLSSGRDEQFF
TGTGCCAGCAGCTTATCTAGCGGGAGGGACGAGCAGTTCTTC
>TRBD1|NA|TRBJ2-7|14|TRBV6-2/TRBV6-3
CASSYPRTGHEQYF
TGTGCCAGCAGTTATCCTAGGACAGGGCACGAGCAGTACTTC
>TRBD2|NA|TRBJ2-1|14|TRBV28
CASSPSGRGDEQFF
TGTGCCAGCAGTCCGAGCGGGAGAGGGGATGAGCAGTTCTTC
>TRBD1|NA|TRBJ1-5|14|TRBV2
CASSPGGSNQPQHF
TGTGCCAGCAGTCCAGGGGGGAGCAATCAGCCCCAGCATTTT
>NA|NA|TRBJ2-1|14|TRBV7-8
CASSRRGSYNEQFF
TGTGCCAGCAGCCGAAGGGGGTCCTACAATGAGCAGTTCTTC
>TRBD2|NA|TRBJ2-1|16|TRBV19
CASSTQREFPYNEQFF
TGTGCCAGTAGTACGCAGCGGGAGTTCCCCTACAATGAGCAGTTCTTC
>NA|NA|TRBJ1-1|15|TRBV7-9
CASSLATVMNTEAFF
TGTGCCAGCAGCTTAGCGACAGTCATGAACACTGAAGCTTTCTTT
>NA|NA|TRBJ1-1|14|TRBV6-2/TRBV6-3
CASSWSQSYTEAFF
TGTGCCAGCAGTTGGAGTCAGAGCTACACTGAAGCTTTCTTT
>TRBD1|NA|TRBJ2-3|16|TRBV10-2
CASSWDLTGETDTQYF
TGCGCCAGCAGTTGGGATTTGACAGGGGAGACAGATACGCAGTATTTT
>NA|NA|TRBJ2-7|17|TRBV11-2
CASSRTLAGIVSYEQYF
TGTGCCAGCAGCCGCACGCTGGCGGGTATTGTCTCCTACGAGCAGTACTTC
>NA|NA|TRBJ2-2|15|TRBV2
CASRMVREATGELFF
TGTGCCAGCAGGATGGTCAGGGAGGCCACCGGGGAGCTGTTTTTT
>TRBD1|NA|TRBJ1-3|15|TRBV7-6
CASSLAGQGGNTIYF
TGTGCCAGCAGCTTAGCGGGACAGGGTGGAAACACCATATATTTT
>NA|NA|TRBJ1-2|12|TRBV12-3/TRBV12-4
CASSLRGYGYTF
TGTGCCAGCAGTTTGCGTGGCTATGGCTACACCTTC
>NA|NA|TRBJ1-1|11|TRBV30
CAWSVRAEAFF
TGTGCCTGGAGTGTACGAGCGGAAGCTTTCTTT
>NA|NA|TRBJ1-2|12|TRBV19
CASSSRGYGYTF
TGTGCCAGTAGTAGCCGGGGCTATGGCTACACCTTC
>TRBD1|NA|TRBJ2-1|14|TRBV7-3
CASSTRTGYNEQFF
TGTGCCAGCAGCACCCGGACAGGCTACAATGAGCAGTTCTTC
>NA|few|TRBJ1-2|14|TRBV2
CASSEMREKVGYTF
TGTGCCAGCAGTGAAATGAGGGAGAAGGTCGGCTACACCTTC
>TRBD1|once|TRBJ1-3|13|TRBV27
CASRGQGGNTIYF
TGTGCCAGCAGAGGACAGGGCGGAAACACCATATATTTT